This T cell receptor (beta chain) appears in the sequencing data of a study of T cells in tuberculosis. The assay was immunoSEQ multiplex PCR, and TCRdb's table has in-frame clones only and misses some. The top ten hold roughly 6.2% of the sample, which has some 34,000 clones, approximately 96% seen once. Findings of the study overall: A GMM-specific repertoire classifier reached about 90% accuracy, AUROC approximately 0.93.

Unsorted cryopreserved PBMC were sequenced, averaging roughly 100,000 T cells per clinical donor. As to this clone: Antigen specificity is unknown.

Source material: PBMCs. This TCR was sampled from a donor aged 10 to 29 with latent tuberculosis or without tuberculosis infection.

CDR3 loop: CASSSRSGPSYNEQFF. The CDR3 bases are TGTGCCAGCAGCTCCCGTAGCGGGCCCTCCTACAATGAGCAGTTCTTC. The genes are TRBV13 and TRBJ2-1, with TRBD2 matching over 7 bases. V was pared by 4 bases and J by 0 bases, with 6 bases of the junction left unmatched. This CDR3 has 16 residues. CDR1 is PRHDT, CDR2 FYEKMQ, per germline (reference sequence).